This T cell receptor (beta chain) is from a study of shared clonotypes between healthy human individuals. Germline V gene sequence: CDR1 SNHLY, CDR2 FYNNEI. The CDR3 spans 13 residues. At deep level, the assay was performed. Unsorted PBMC DNA went through sequencing on ten immunoSEQ deep assay plates. Original methodology: ImmunoSEQ yielded junction-only sequences lacking quality scores, so filtering differed. Produced via immunoSEQ multiplex PCR; TCRdb's table is partial and in-frame only. That table is the source of V, J and clone size, and D and trimming were worked out from the DNA. The sample has approximately 500,000 clones; about 72% are singletons. All the donors were Caucasian adults who lived in Nashville, Tennessee.

Sequenced sample: PBMCs. The rearrangement uses TRBV2 and TRBJ2-5; D remains ambiguous. The assigned J gene may be wrong: the sequence end matches TRBJ2-7 better. The sequence derives from a woman between 40 and 55 years old in good health. Some clones in this sample may be carry-over from other donors' samples. CDR3 in DNA: TGTGCCAGCACCGCGCCAAGTAGGTACGAGCAGTACTTC. This sequence encodes CASTAPSRYEQYF.